The 32 T cell receptor beta chains in this list originate from one sample, sequenced in a study of T-cell reconstitution after alpha-beta-depleted transplantation in children (dated by TCRdb to the mid-2010s). The receptor library was made with PCR. Data came from an Illumina HiSeq 2500. To normalize quantification of the TCRbeta repertoire, the TCR libraries were built with molecular barcoding that relied on unique molecular identifiers. TCRdb cleaned the public reads at Q25 with fastp, built clones with MiXCR and kept in-frame beta chains. Rows are combined by CDR3 protein, so each entry shows the most common genes and DNA. The sample profile shows about 250,000 distinct CDR3 sequences; 24% of them were found once. The ten largest clones take up about 5% of the sample. The label giving this sample's treatment or condition can be read as: allogeneic hematopoietic cell transplantation with graft depleted of TCRalphabeta T cells and CD19 B cells.

The sequenced sample was PBMCs, mostly from graft donor cells, obtained 360 days after TCRalphabeta/CD19-depleted stem cell transplant. The receptors derive from a female patient younger than 10 who had a stem cell transplant for congenital amegakaryocytic thrombocytopenia, so the T cells may come from the graft donor.

This clonotype has ten or more counts. The V and J genes are TRBV19 and TRBJ2-7; 12 bases are shared with TRBD2. V was clipped by 8 bases and J by 3 bases; unmatched bases: 5. The CDR3 totals 14 residues. From germline, CDR1 is LNHDA and CDR2 SQIVND (reference sequence). The CDR3 region has the DNA TGTGCCAGTTCTAGCGGGAGGGCCAGCTACGAGCAGTACTTC. Translating gives CASSSGRASYEQYF.

This clonotype is large. The rearrangement uses TRBV4-1 and TRBJ2-7; D not certain. Trimming stripped 2 bases from V and 0 bases from J, with 8 bases between. This CDR3 comprises 14 residues. Germline V gene sequence: CDR1 MGHRA, CDR2 YSYEKL. CDR3 in amino acids: CASSQHGSSYEQYF. CDR3 DNA sequence: TGCGCCAGCAGCCAACATGGTAGCTCCTACGAGCAGTACTTC.

This clonotype was picked up many times. In DNA form, the CDR3 reads TGTGCCAGCAGCGACAGGGACTCGCCAATAAGCACAGATACGCAGTATTTT. This codes for CASSDRDSPISTDTQYF. This chain uses TRBV4-2 with TRBJ2-3; D perhaps matches TRBD1 (7 bases). V shed 5 bases and J shed 0 bases, with 18 bases lying between them. Germline assignment: CDR1 LGHNA and CDR2 YNFKEQ. CDR3 length: 17 residues.

In its sample, this clonotype was seen a few times. The rearrangement links TRBV12-3 or TRBV12-4 to TRBJ1-3; no firm D call. The V gene lost 4 bases and the J gene lost 8 bases, with 9 bases spanning the gap. CDR3 length: 12 amino acids. This CDR3 reads CASSYAPHTIYF. The CDR3, as DNA: TGTGCCAGCAGTTACGCCCCGCACACCATATATTTT.

The J gene is TRBJ2-7, the V gene TRBV3-1; TRBD2 matches at 8 bases. V lost 8 bases and J lost 4; bases outside the gene matches: 7. Germline V CDR1 and CDR2: LGHDT, YNNKEL (reference sequence). The CDR3 is made up of 13 amino acids. The CDR3 protein is CASQSSGIYEQYF. Written as DNA, the CDR3 is TGTGCCAGCCAAAGTAGCGGGATTTACGAGCAGTACTTC.

The chain couples TRBV28 to TRBJ2-3, with no clear D. Trimming stripped 5 bases from V and 6 bases from J, with 15 bases between. From germline, CDR1 is MDHEN and CDR2 SYDVKM. CDR3 length equals 14 residues. The CDR3 nucleotides read TGTGCCAGCAGTCTCTCTCATCGTACGGATACGCAGTATTTT. The encoded protein is CASSLSHRTDTQYF.

About this clonotype itself: One end of the junction varies from germline; a read error may be responsible. J is TRBJ2-4 and V is TRBV10-1; 8 bases match TRBD1. The CDR3 spans 12 residues. Per germline, CDR1 WNHNN and CDR2 SYGVQD (reference sequence). CDR3 nucleotides: TGCGCCAGCAGAAATACCGGACAGGGATTAGACTTC. Its protein is CASRNTGQGLDF.

This clonotype was counted only a few times. The chain joins TRBV10-2 to TRBJ2-5, with no clear D. The ends were cut back, 5 bases at V and 4 bases at J, with 8 bases in the middle. CDR3 length equals 12 residues. CDR1 and CDR2 from the germline V gene are WSHSY and SAAADI. This CDR3 reads CASSPSLETQYF. The CDR3 DNA reads as TGCGCCAGCAGTCCGTCGTTAGAGACCCAGTACTTC.

This chain links TRBV6-5 with TRBJ1-1; the D gene is possibly TRBD1 (6 bases). Germline CDR1 reads MNHEY; CDR2 reads SVGAGI. This CDR3 has 18 residues. Trimming cost V 2 bases and J 4 bases, with 23 bases left between them. CDR3 amino acids: CASSYAGTTGVDITEAFF. The CDR3 DNA reads TGTGCCAGCAGTTACGCGGGGACAACAGGAGTTGATATCACTGAAGCTTTCTTT.

This clonotype has only a few counts. The rearrangement links TRBV2 to TRBJ2-1, with D possibly TRBD2 on 6 matching bases. Germline V gene data show CDR1 as SNHLY and CDR2 as FYNNEI. The germline V and J ends were trimmed by 7 bases and 4 bases, with 17 bases remaining between them. The CDR3 runs 15 residues. The CDR3 DNA is TGTGCCAGCATACGGCGGGGAAAGATATACAATGAGCAGTTCTTC. Translation gives CASIRRGKIYNEQFF.

This clonotype was picked up a small number of times. The gene calls are TRBV5-1 and TRBJ1-1; tentative D call: TRBD1 (5 bases). Trimming took 4 bases from V and 4 from J, leaving 14 bases between them. The CDR3 totals 14 residues. CDR1 and CDR2 (germline): SGHRS, YFSETQ. The CDR3 protein is CASSATLGGTEAFF. The CDR3 region has the DNA TGCGCCAGCAGCGCGACATTGGGGGGCACTGAAGCTTTCTTT.

The chain uses TRBV27 and TRBJ1-6, with 7 bases identical to TRBD1. The CDR3 length is 17 residues. Germline V gene sequence: CDR1 MNHEY, CDR2 SMNVEV (reference sequence). The V and J ends lost 3 bases and 10 bases, in that order; junction bases with no gene match: 15. This CDR3 reads CASSFVSGQEPGSPLHF. The CDR3 DNA follows: TGTGCCAGCAGTTTTGTTTCTGGACAGGAGCCGGGGTCACCCCTCCACTTT.

This clonotype was detected a few times. CDR3 residues: CASSLVQGAGETQYF. Here the CDR3 DNA reads TGCGCCAGCAGCTTGGTACAGGGGGCTGGTGAGACCCAGTACTTC. The gene calls are TRBV5-1 and TRBJ2-5; 9 bases match TRBD1. V lost 0 bases and J lost 5; bases outside the gene matches: 5. The CDR3 loop spans 15 amino acids. Germline CDR1 and CDR2: SGHRS and YFSETQ.

The CDR3 spells CASSFSGGSGTDTQYF. The CDR3 coding sequence is TGTGCCAGCAGCTTCTCGGGTGGGAGTGGGACAGATACGCAGTATTTT. The V call is TRBV7-2, the J call TRBJ2-3; maybe TRBD2 (5 bases). V was trimmed by 3 bases and J by 3 bases, leaving 16 bases between them. Germline V lookup: CDR1 SGHTA, CDR2 FQGNSA. CDR3 length: 16 amino acids.

This chain connects TRBV4-3 to TRBJ2-3, with TRBD2 matching over 10 bases. Germline CDR1 is LGHNA and CDR2 is YSLEER. V lost 2 bases to trimming and J lost 2 bases; unmatched junction nucleotides: 4. The CDR3 has 16 residues. The CDR3 nucleotides are TGCGCCAGCAGCCAACACGGACTAGCGGACACAGATACGCAGTATTTT. It specifies CASSQHGLADTDTQYF.

This clonotype has a handful of counts. The J gene is TRBJ2-1, the V gene TRBV5-1; TRBD1 might be the D (6 bases). Germline CDR1 SGHRS, CDR2 YFSETQ. The CDR3 is 14 amino acids. Trimming left V 2 bases short and J 5 bases short, with 11 bases between. Here the CDR3 reads CASSFRGRNNEQFF. CDR3 nucleotides: TGCGCCAGCAGCTTCAGGGGACGAAACAATGAGCAGTTCTTC.

This clonotype was seen a few times. The chain links TRBV12-3 or TRBV12-4 to TRBJ2-1, with 10 bases lining up with TRBD2. V trimming: 6 bases; J trimming: 9 bases; junction bases outside the gene matches: 11. This CDR3 is built from 15 residues. For the CDR3, the DNA is TGTGCCAGCAGGCGGACTAGCGGCAACCCCACTGAGCAGTTCTTC. Its translation: CASRRTSGNPTEQFF.

This sequence joins TRBV28 and TRBJ2-5; the D gene is possibly TRBD2 (5 bases). This CDR3 is 16 amino acids long. Germline CDR1 and CDR2: MDHEN and SYDVKM. Trimming pared 3 bases from V and 0 bases from J, leaving 14 bases between. DNA for the CDR3: TGTGCCAGCAGTTTCGCGGGTGGGCTAGACCAAGAGACCCAGTACTTC. It translates to CASSFAGGLDQETQYF. The whole variable domain, remainder taken from reference TRBV28 and TRBJ2-5, is DVKVTQSSRYLVKRTGEKVFLECVQDMDHENMFWYRQDPGLGLRLIYFSYDVKMKEKGDIPEGYSVSREKKERFSLILESASTNQTSMYLCASSFAGGLDQETQYFGPGTRLLVL.

This clonotype appeared many times. The J gene is TRBJ2-6, the V gene TRBV14, with TRBD1 as a possible D gene (5 bases). Germline-derived CDR1 and CDR2 are SGHDN and FVKESK. This CDR3 comprises 15 residues. V lost 4 bases and J lost 9, with 16 bases in between. In DNA, the CDR3 is TGTGCCAGCAGCCGACAGTCCCCGCTGTTCAACGTCCTGACTTTC. Protein sequence: CASSRQSPLFNVLTF.

The chain links TRBV5-4 to TRBJ2-2; D is ambiguous. Germline CDR1 SGHNT, CDR2 YYREEE (reference sequence). The CDR3 sequence is 13 residues long. V gave up 3 bases and J gave up 6 bases, with 9 bases separating them. CDR3 protein: CASSSNLAGELFF. The DNA of the CDR3 is TGTGCCAGCAGCTCCAACCTGGCCGGGGAGCTGTTTTTT. Filled out from reference TRBV5-4 and TRBJ2-2, the complete variable domain reads ETGVTQSPTHLIKTRGQQVTLRCSSQSGHNTVSWYQQALGQGPQFIFQYYREEENGRGNFPPRFSGLQFPNYSSELNVNALELDDSALYLCASSSNLAGELFFGEGSRLTVL.

The chain combines TRBV12-3 or TRBV12-4 with TRBJ2-2; a weak D match, TRBD2 (7 bases). The CDR3 runs to 15 residues. Trimming cost V 5 bases and J 7 bases, with 17 bases left between them. CDR3 protein: CASSPGGPWGGELFF. CDR3 sequence (DNA): TGTGCCAGCAGTCCCGGGGGGCCATGGGGCGGGGAGCTGTTTTTT.

In its sample, this clonotype was seen a few times. The chain couples TRBV15 to TRBJ1-1, with no clear D. Per the germline V gene, CDR1 is LNHNV and CDR2 is YYDKDF (reference sequence). CDR3 length: 14 amino acids. V shed 0 bases and J shed 8 bases, with 13 bases lying between them. This CDR3 is CATSRDWQDPEAFF. Written as DNA, the CDR3 is TGTGCCACCAGCAGAGATTGGCAGGACCCGGAAGCTTTCTTT.

Concerning this clonotype: A much bigger clone sits one base away, suggesting this may be a read error. The V and J genes are TRBV7-4 and TRBJ1-3, with 7 nucleotides matching TRBD1. J lost 0 bases, V lost 8 bases, and 7 bases had no gene match. Germline CDR1 SGHVT, CDR2 SQSDAQ. There are 15 residues in the CDR3. The chain's CDR3 is CASCLGTVSGNTIYF. CDR3 nucleotides: TGTGCCAGCTGCCTCGGGACAGTCTCTGGAAACACCATATATTTT.

This clonotype was seen once. The chain recombines TRBV6-1 with TRBJ1-1; D gene uncertain. The CDR3 has 15 amino acids. Between the trimmed V and J ends, which lost 5 bases and 4 bases, there was a span of 17 bases. CDR1 MNHNS and CDR2 SASEGT come from the germline V gene. DNA of the CDR3: TGTGCCAGCAGTCCCTCAAGAGCGCCTGTCACTGAAGCTTTCTTT. It codes for CASSPSRAPVTEAFF.

This clonotype was seen only a few times. The chain links TRBV9 to TRBJ1-2; unclear D gene. CDR3 length: 14 residues. V lost 3 bases and J 4 bases, leaving 13 bases between the germline ends. Germline lookup yields CDR1 SGDLS and CDR2 YYNGEE. As DNA, the CDR3 is TGTGCCAGCAGCGCCCGACCCCGCAGCTATGGCTACACCTTC. It encodes CASSARPRSYGYTF. The complete variable domain, with remaining parts taken from reference TRBV9 and TRBJ1-2, reads DSGVTQTPKHLITATGQRVTLRCSPRSGDLSVYWYQQSLDQGLQFLIQYYNGEERAKGNILERFSAQQFPDLHSELNLSSLELGDSALYFCASSARPRSYGYTFGSGTRLTVV.

As concerns this clonotype: A much larger clone is a single base away; this may be a read error. The chain is built from TRBV11-3 and TRBJ2-1, with D unclear. This CDR3 has 13 residues. With 2 bases removed from V and 4 bases from J, the gap between germline ends came to 6 bases. Germline CDR1 and CDR2: SGHNT and YENEEA. The CDR3 region has the DNA TGTGCCAGCAGCTTATCCCCATACAATGAGCAGTTCTTC. Protein sequence: CASSLSPYNEQFF.

This clonotype was found a few times. V is TRBV24-1 and J is TRBJ2-1; no clear D gene. Germline V lookup: CDR1 KGHDR, CDR2 SFDVKD. V lost 3 bases and J 5 bases, leaving 7 bases between the germline ends. The CDR3 contains 13 residues. In DNA, the CDR3 is TGTGCCACCAGTGATGCCTGGGACAATGAGCAGTTCTTC. This encodes CATSDAWDNEQFF.

The chain couples TRBV3-1 to TRBJ1-4; no clear D. Germline CDR1 LGHDT, CDR2 YNNKEL (reference sequence). Trimming removed 2 bases at V and 11 bases at J, with 12 bases between. The CDR3 runs 13 residues. CDR3 sequence reads: CASSQRFPGKLFF. The CDR3 DNA reads as TGTGCCAGCAGCCAACGGTTCCCGGGGAAACTGTTTTTT.

In this sample, this clonotype turned up a few times. The V and J genes are TRBV6-5 and TRBJ1-4; D remains ambiguous. V was trimmed by 0 bases and J by 3 bases, leaving 8 bases between them. This CDR3 has 15 amino acids. Germline assignment: CDR1 MNHEY and CDR2 SVGAGI. The CDR3 nucleotides read TGTGCCAGCAGTTACTCATTCGGTTCTAATGAAAAACTGTTTTTT. This gives the protein CASSYSFGSNEKLFF.

This clonotype was counted a few times. The chain is built from TRBV6-1 and TRBJ2-2; tentatively, D is TRBD2 (7 bases). The V gene's germline CDR1 is MNHNS and CDR2 SASEGT. The CDR3 spans 16 residues. Trimming took off 6 bases at V and 1 base at J, with 15 bases between the two ends. DNA of the CDR3: TGTGCCAGCAGCCGCGGGGGCAGGTTGAACACCGGGGAGCTGTTTTTT. Amino acids: CASSRGGRLNTGELFF.

This chain uses TRBV4-3 with TRBJ2-1; unclear D gene. Trimming cost V 0 bases and J 3 bases, with 12 bases left between them. Germline V gives CDR1 LGHNA, CDR2 YSLEER. CDR3 size: 16 residues. CDR3 residues: CASSQDSALSYNEQFF. The CDR3, as DNA: TGCGCCAGCAGCCAAGATAGTGCCCTTAGCTACAATGAGCAGTTCTTC.

The chain couples TRBV9 to TRBJ2-7; 10 nucleotides agree with TRBD1. J lost 2 bases, V lost 7 bases, and 3 bases had no gene match. The CDR3 is 13 amino acids. Germline V gene lookup returns CDR1 SGDLS and CDR2 YYNGEE. CDR3 region: CASGQGDPYEQYF. CDR3 DNA sequence: TGTGCCAGCGGACAGGGGGACCCCTACGAGCAGTACTTC.